This T cell receptor (beta chain) was captured in a study of early T cells in non-severe SARS-CoV-2 infection. The study, taken as a whole, reports: The VDJdb matching leaned toward anti-spike CD8 responses and overlooked private and CD4 specificities.

The CDR3 is 15 amino acids. The trim removed 6 bases at V and 7 bases at J, leaving 6 bases unmatched. This clonotype was counted at least ten times. Antigen unknown. Attachment of unique molecular identifiers to individual cDNA molecules was performed. TCRdb analysed the 5' RACE reads with MiXCR anew, one entry per CDR3 protein. The data contain tens of thousands of distinct CDR3 sequences, around 10% of them singletons. The chain couples TRBV12-3 or TRBV12-4 to TRBJ2-1; 13 bases map to TRBD2. The clonotype originates from an adult who was a healthcare worker with PCR-confirmed SARS-CoV-2 infection or an uninfected control (not recorded which). Sequencing was carried out using whole blood. The CDR3 region is CASRIGTSGENEQFF. CDR3 DNA: TGTGCCAGCAGGATCGGGACTAGCGGGGAGAATGAGCAGTTCTTC.